This T cell receptor (beta chain) was retrieved from a study of lymphopenia after photon versus proton radiotherapy. This CDR3 comprises 16 residues. The V gene lost 3 bases and the J gene lost 6 bases, with 20 bases spanning the gap. Germline CDR1 is KGHSH and CDR2 is LQKENI. This clone was found once. Measured with immunoSEQ multiplex PCR; TCRdb has only the in-frame clones, and not every one. The sample includes around 64,000 clones, roughly 92% seen only once; the top ten take 2.2%. The receptor was isolated from a woman aged 40-49 years with cholangiocarcinoma. Sequences were derived from peripheral blood, sampled from a patient treated with photon-based radiotherapy. The gene calls are TRBV18 and TRBJ1-1; weak D call: TRBD1 (6 bases). The CDR3 bases are TGTGCCAGCTCACCGCCGGGGGGGACATGGAGTGCTGAAGCTTTCTTT. Translated, it gives CASSPPGGTWSAEAFF.